These T cell receptor beta chains were read from a single sample in a study of blood T cell repertoires in COVID-19. The data were produced by immunoSEQ multiplex PCR, yet TCRdb's version contains in-frame clones alone and is incomplete. The sample yields 50,000 to 75,000 clones, about 70% seen once. The source material was peripheral blood. The origin of the receptors is a woman aged 80 or over with acute or convalescent COVID-19. The CDR3 runs from the conserved cysteine through the conserved F or W. Each record gives: clone size, V gene, D gene, J gene, CDR3 length, CDR3 protein, CDR3 DNA. D genes are given only for firm matches. Size tells how often a clone was seen (once, few, many) or the class of an expanded clone, and some rows leave it out.

clone_size: medium-sized
v_call: TRBV12-3/TRBV12-4
d_call: -
j_call: TRBJ2-5
cdr3_length: 13
cdr3_aa: CASSWGGLEDEYF
cdr3_nt: TGTGCCAGCAGTTGGGGGGGCCTGGAGGACGAGTACTTC

clone_size: -
v_call: TRBV7-3
d_call: TRBD1
j_call: TRBJ1-2
cdr3_length: 17
cdr3_aa: CASSLTNSRQGAVGYTF
cdr3_nt: TGTGCCAGCAGCTTAACGAACTCGCGACAGGGGGCGGTTGGCTACACCTTC

clone_size: -
v_call: TRBV10-2
d_call: TRBD1
j_call: TRBJ2-3
cdr3_length: 16
cdr3_aa: CASSIGQAPSTDTQYF
cdr3_nt: TGCGCCAGCAGCATTGGACAGGCGCCTAGCACAGATACGCAGTATTTT

clone_size: -
v_call: TRBV15
d_call: -
j_call: TRBJ2-3
cdr3_length: 13
cdr3_aa: CATSSRVADTQYF
cdr3_nt: TGTGCCACCAGCAGCCGGGTAGCAGATACGCAGTATTTT

clone_size: many
v_call: TRBV5-1
d_call: TRBD1
j_call: TRBJ1-6
cdr3_length: 14
cdr3_aa: CASSLVGQGSPLHF
cdr3_nt: TGCGCCAGCAGCTTGGTTGGACAGGGGTCACCCCTCCACTTT

clone_size: few
v_call: TRBV11-2
d_call: TRBD1
j_call: TRBJ1-6
cdr3_length: 16
cdr3_aa: CASSPRTGHYGSPLHF
cdr3_nt: TGTGCCAGCAGCCCCCGGACAGGGCATTACGGGTCACCCCTCCACTTT

clone_size: -
v_call: TRBV28
d_call: TRBD1
j_call: TRBJ1-4
cdr3_length: 14
cdr3_aa: CASSSWTGTGKLFF
cdr3_nt: TGTGCCAGCAGTTCCTGGACAGGGACGGGAAAACTGTTTTTT

clone_size: -
v_call: TRBV24-1
d_call: -
j_call: TRBJ2-2
cdr3_length: 17
cdr3_aa: CATSDWGGPENTGELFF
cdr3_nt: TGTGCCACCAGTGATTGGGGGGGCCCAGAGAACACCGGGGAGCTGTTTTTT

clone_size: -
v_call: TRBV18
d_call: -
j_call: TRBJ1-1
cdr3_length: 14
cdr3_aa: CASSLGRTVPQAFF
cdr3_nt: TGTGCCAGCTCACTGGGAAGGACAGTCCCCCAGGCTTTCTTT

clone_size: -
v_call: TRBV6-2/TRBV6-3
d_call: -
j_call: TRBJ2-7
cdr3_length: 13
cdr3_aa: CASSYQGHYEQYF
cdr3_nt: TGTGCCAGCAGTTACCAGGGACATTACGAGCAGTACTTC

clone_size: -
v_call: TRBV15
d_call: -
j_call: TRBJ1-5
cdr3_length: 16
cdr3_aa: CATSRDSQVGAQSQHF
cdr3_nt: TGTGCCACCAGCAGAGACAGCCAGGTCGGTGCTCAGTCCCAGCATTTT

clone_size: -
v_call: TRBV28
d_call: -
j_call: TRBJ1-3
cdr3_length: 16
cdr3_aa: CASSWVRVVTGNTIYF
cdr3_nt: TGTGCCAGCAGTTGGGTCAGGGTAGTTACTGGAAACACCATATATTTT

clone_size: -
v_call: TRBV19
d_call: -
j_call: TRBJ2-7
cdr3_length: 14
cdr3_aa: CASTPGGSGDEQYF
cdr3_nt: TGTGCCAGTACCCCTGGGGGGAGTGGGGACGAGCAGTACTTC

clone_size: once
v_call: TRBV5-1
d_call: TRBD1
j_call: TRBJ2-7
cdr3_length: 14
cdr3_aa: CASSLGQGAYEQYF
cdr3_nt: TGCGCCAGCAGCTTAGGACAGGGGGCTTACGAGCAGTACTTC

clone_size: -
v_call: TRBV11-3
d_call: -
j_call: TRBJ2-1
cdr3_length: 15
cdr3_aa: CASSPGAGAHNEQFF
cdr3_nt: TGTGCCAGCAGCCCAGGGGCGGGAGCCCACAATGAGCAGTTCTTC

clone_size: -
v_call: TRBV18
d_call: TRBD2
j_call: TRBJ2-1
cdr3_length: 16
cdr3_aa: CASSPPWLAGHNEQFF
cdr3_nt: TGTGCCAGCTCACCACCGTGGCTAGCGGGGCACAATGAGCAGTTCTTC

clone_size: -
v_call: TRBV25-1
d_call: TRBD2
j_call: TRBJ2-6
cdr3_length: 18
cdr3_aa: CASSEFPGGQTGANVLTF
cdr3_nt: TGTGCCAGCAGTGAATTCCCGGGAGGGCAGACTGGGGCCAACGTCCTGACTTTC

clone_size: few
v_call: TRBV28
d_call: -
j_call: TRBJ2-1
cdr3_length: 16
cdr3_aa: CASSTMRDFPYNEQFF
cdr3_nt: TGTGCCAGCAGCACGATGCGGGATTTCCCCTACAATGAGCAGTTCTTC

clone_size: once
v_call: TRBV5-1
d_call: -
j_call: TRBJ1-2
cdr3_length: 14
cdr3_aa: CASSFQGREDGYTF
cdr3_nt: TGCGCCAGCAGCTTCCAGGGGCGGGAGGATGGCTACACCTTC

clone_size: -
v_call: TRBV19
d_call: -
j_call: TRBJ1-1
cdr3_length: 13
cdr3_aa: CASSTAPGTEAFF
cdr3_nt: TGTGCCAGTAGTACTGCTCCGGGCACTGAAGCTTTCTTT

clone_size: -
v_call: TRBV5-6
d_call: TRBD2
j_call: TRBJ2-4
cdr3_length: 18
cdr3_aa: CASSWDPTSGLSKNIQYF
cdr3_nt: TGTGCCAGCAGCTGGGACCCGACTAGCGGGTTGTCCAAAAACATTCAGTACTTC

clone_size: once
v_call: TRBV30
d_call: TRBD1
j_call: TRBJ2-1
cdr3_length: 15
cdr3_aa: CAWRGGTGSFNEQFF
cdr3_nt: TGTGCCTGGAGGGGTGGGACAGGGTCATTCAATGAGCAGTTCTTC

clone_size: -
v_call: TRBV9
d_call: -
j_call: TRBJ2-7
cdr3_length: 15
cdr3_aa: CASSVEAGQLYEQYF
cdr3_nt: TGTGCCAGCAGCGTAGAAGCGGGACAACTCTACGAGCAGTACTTC

clone_size: -
v_call: TRBV9
d_call: TRBD1
j_call: TRBJ1-1
cdr3_length: 15
cdr3_aa: CASSPGGSMNTEAFF
cdr3_nt: TGTGCCAGCAGCCCAGGGGGCAGCATGAACACTGAAGCTTTCTTT

clone_size: -
v_call: TRBV14
d_call: -
j_call: TRBJ2-5
cdr3_length: 13
cdr3_aa: CASSFTGSETQYF
cdr3_nt: TGTGCCAGCAGCTTTACAGGATCAGAGACCCAGTACTTC

clone_size: -
v_call: TRBV18
d_call: TRBD1
j_call: TRBJ1-5
cdr3_length: 14
cdr3_aa: CASSSNRGGQPQHF
cdr3_nt: TGTGCCAGCTCATCCAACAGGGGCGGTCAGCCCCAGCATTTT

clone_size: few
v_call: TRBV4-1
d_call: -
j_call: TRBJ1-2
cdr3_length: 17
cdr3_aa: CASSQPLERKFNYGYTF
cdr3_nt: TGCGCCAGCAGCCAACCTCTGGAGCGGAAATTTAACTATGGCTACACCTTC

clone_size: few
v_call: TRBV7-9
d_call: TRBD2
j_call: TRBJ2-7
cdr3_length: 14
cdr3_aa: CASSPRGGRGEQYF
cdr3_nt: TGTGCCAGCAGCCCCCGGGGGGGTAGAGGCGAGCAGTACTTC

clone_size: many
v_call: TRBV24-1
d_call: -
j_call: TRBJ2-5
cdr3_length: 16
cdr3_aa: CATSEGAGLESETQYF
cdr3_nt: TGTGCCACCAGTGAGGGGGCAGGGCTCGAATCAGAGACCCAGTACTTC

clone_size: few
v_call: TRBV28
d_call: TRBD2
j_call: TRBJ2-2
cdr3_length: 16
cdr3_aa: CASSLAASGNTGELFF
cdr3_nt: TGTGCCAGCAGTTTGGCCGCTAGCGGGAACACCGGGGAGCTGTTTTTT

clone_size: -
v_call: TRBV10-3
d_call: -
j_call: TRBJ1-4
cdr3_length: 14
cdr3_aa: CAINAQGPNEKLFF
cdr3_nt: TGTGCCATCAACGCCCAGGGTCCTAATGAAAAACTGTTTTTT

clone_size: -
v_call: TRBV6-5
d_call: -
j_call: TRBJ2-7
cdr3_length: 15
cdr3_aa: CASSPRGGATYEQYF
cdr3_nt: TGTGCCAGCAGTCCTCGAGGAGGGGCCACCTACGAGCAGTACTTC

clone_size: -
v_call: TRBV28
d_call: TRBD1
j_call: TRBJ2-4
cdr3_length: 16
cdr3_aa: CASSLLAGTGPNIQYF
cdr3_nt: TGTGCCAGCAGTCTCCTCGCCGGGACAGGGCCTAACATTCAGTACTTC

clone_size: -
v_call: TRBV19
d_call: TRBD2
j_call: TRBJ2-7
cdr3_length: 15
cdr3_aa: CATQGGTSGSYEQYF
cdr3_nt: TGTGCCACTCAGGGGGGGACTAGCGGATCCTACGAGCAGTACTTC

clone_size: -
v_call: TRBV14
d_call: TRBD2
j_call: TRBJ2-7
cdr3_length: 16
cdr3_aa: CASSGTRTSGSDEQYF
cdr3_nt: TGTGCCAGCAGCGGGACCCGGACTAGCGGGAGCGACGAGCAGTACTTC

clone_size: -
v_call: TRBV9
d_call: -
j_call: TRBJ1-3
cdr3_length: 16
cdr3_aa: CASSVGGSFGGNTIYF
cdr3_nt: TGTGCCAGCAGCGTTGGGGGGAGCTTCGGTGGAAACACCATATATTTT

clone_size: -
v_call: TRBV5-4
d_call: TRBD2
j_call: TRBJ2-7
cdr3_length: 16
cdr3_aa: CASSPGTSGTSYEQYF
cdr3_nt: TGTGCCAGCAGCCCGGGGACTAGCGGGACTTCCTACGAGCAGTACTTC

clone_size: -
v_call: TRBV19
d_call: TRBD1
j_call: TRBJ1-2
cdr3_length: 13
cdr3_aa: CASKTTGEISYTF
cdr3_nt: TGTGCCAGCAAGACGACAGGGGAGATAAGCTACACCTTC

clone_size: many
v_call: TRBV4-1
d_call: -
j_call: TRBJ2-2
cdr3_length: 16
cdr3_aa: CASSQVLNRDTGELFF
cdr3_nt: TGCGCCAGCAGCCAAGTATTGAACCGAGACACCGGGGAGCTGTTTTTT

clone_size: once
v_call: TRBV3-1/TRBV3-2
d_call: TRBD1
j_call: TRBJ1-2
cdr3_length: 17
cdr3_aa: CASSQVRRGRVGYGYTF
cdr3_nt: TGTGCCAGCAGCCAAGTGCGCAGGGGGCGGGTGGGCTATGGCTACACCTTC

clone_size: few
v_call: TRBV6-2/TRBV6-3
d_call: -
j_call: TRBJ2-5
cdr3_length: 14
cdr3_aa: CASSTPANGQIRYF
cdr3_nt: TGTGCCAGCAGTACACCAGCTAATGGACAGATCCGGTACTTC

clone_size: -
v_call: TRBV3-1/TRBV3-2
d_call: -
j_call: TRBJ1-2
cdr3_length: 13
cdr3_aa: CASSQDARDGYTF
cdr3_nt: TGTGCCAGCAGCCAAGATGCCCGGGATGGCTACACCTTC

clone_size: -
v_call: TRBV20-1
d_call: TRBD2
j_call: TRBJ2-7
cdr3_length: 15
cdr3_aa: CSASVSGSISYEQYF
cdr3_nt: TGCAGTGCTAGTGTTAGCGGGAGTATATCCTACGAGCAGTACTTC